The next 14 T cell receptor beta chains were all read from a single sample in a study of cytomegalovirus exposure and HLA in healthy donors. In the PCR, 60 Vbeta and 13 Jbeta primers were used. The protocol was immunoSEQ multiplex PCR, while the TCRdb copy is restricted to in-frame clones and leaves out a portion. The table has roughly 150,000 clones, approximately 88% seen once; the top ten hold around 1.4%. Sequencing was performed on PBMCs. These receptors all stem from a woman aged 18-29 years in good health and CMV-seronegative.

The chain uses TRBV28 and TRBJ1-2; 8 positions agree with TRBD1. Per the germline V gene, CDR1 is MDHEN and CDR2 is SYDVKM. V dropped 3 bases and J dropped 8; count of bases not matched to a gene: 2. CDR3 size: 12 residues. The CDR3 spells CASSFTGGGYTF. The CDR3, as DNA: TGTGCCAGCAGTTTCACAGGGGGAGGCTACACCTTC.

This chain uses TRBV6-1 with TRBJ2-5; D perhaps matches TRBD2 (5 bases). The CDR3 loop spans 13 amino acids. Germline CDR1 MNHNS, CDR2 SASEGT. Trimming removed 4 bases from V and 5 bases from J, with 11 bases in between. This chain's CDR3 is CASSVSGLETQYF. The CDR3 bases are TGTGCCAGCAGTGTCTCGGGGTTGGAGACCCAGTACTTC.

This clone appeared once. The chain employs TRBV5-6 and TRBJ1-1; D ambiguous. CDR1 is SGHDT and CDR2 is YYEEEE in the germline V gene. The CDR3 is 13 residues long. Trimming stripped 4 bases from V and 0 bases from J, with 7 bases between. The CDR3 coding sequence is TGTGCCAGCAGCCTAAATATGAACACTGAAGCTTTCTTT. Translated: CASSLNMNTEAFF.

The chain has TRBV7-2 and TRBJ2-1; TRBD2 matches at 8 bases. Germline loops: CDR1 SGHTA, CDR2 FQGNSA. The junction had 9 bases not matched to a gene; V was cut back by 6 bases and J by 2 bases. There are 16 residues in the CDR3. The CDR3 DNA sequence: TGTGCCAGCAGTTACCTCGGGGGGGGGCCCTACAATGAGCAGTTCTTC. Translation: CASSYLGGGPYNEQFF.

The rearrangement joins TRBV30 to TRBJ2-5; tentative D call: TRBD1 (6 bases). CDR1 GTSNPN and CDR2 SVGIG come from the germline V gene (reference sequence). V dropped 3 bases and J dropped 12 bases, with 14 bases sitting between them. The length of the CDR3 is 11 residues. The CDR3 nucleotides read TGTGCCTGGAGGGGACATTATGGAAAGTACTTC. This translates into CAWRGHYGKYF.

The chain joins TRBV30 to TRBJ1-1; D remains unclear. CDR1 and CDR2 (germline): GTSNPN, SVGIG (reference sequence). With 0 bases removed from V and 3 bases from J, the gap between germline ends came to 8 bases. The CDR3 loop spans 13 amino acids. The DNA of the CDR3 is TGTGCCTGGAGTGTAAGTGAGTACACTGAAGCTTTCTTT. This gives the protein CAWSVSEYTEAFF.

The chain carries TRBV5-8 and TRBJ1-5; D possibly corresponds to TRBD1 (5 bases). Between the trimmed V and J ends, which lost 2 bases and 4 bases, there was a span of 19 bases. The germline gives CDR1 SGHTS, CDR2 YDEGEE. This CDR3 is 17 amino acids long. The CDR3 region is CASSFPFSGAVNQPQHF. For the CDR3, the DNA is TGTGCCAGCAGCTTCCCTTTCTCTGGGGCCGTAAATCAGCCCCAGCATTTT.

This rearrangement joins TRBV2 to TRBJ2-2, with 7 bases lining up with TRBD1. J was trimmed by 6 bases and V by 8 bases; bases with no gene match: 3. The germline gives CDR1 SNHLY, CDR2 FYNNEI. This CDR3 comprises 12 residues. The CDR3 sequence: CASVTGAGELFF. The CDR3 nucleotides are TGTGCCAGCGTAACAGGGGCCGGGGAGCTGTTTTTT.

Notes on this clone: The junction shows a germline mismatch at one end, possibly a read error. The chain is built from TRBV4-1 and TRBJ2-7; D unresolved. Germline V gene lookup returns CDR1 MGHRA and CDR2 YSYEKL. CDR3 length equals 12 residues. CDR3 sequence reads: CASGQPGYEQYF. The CDR3, as DNA: TGCGCCAGCGGCCAACCAGGCTACGAGCAGTACTTC.

As regards this clone: Different DNA sequences within this sample yield the same CDR3. V usage is TRBV7-6 and J usage is TRBJ2-1; 8 positions match TRBD2. V lost 4 bases and J lost 10; bases outside the gene matches: 12. Germline V gene data show CDR1 as SGHVS and CDR2 as FNYEAQ. The CDR3 has 15 amino acids. The CDR3 DNA reads as TGTGCCAGCAGCTCGTCGGTGCTAGCGGGTAACGAGCAGTTCTTC. Translation gives CASSSSVLAGNEQFF.

The CDR3 nucleotides are TGTGCCGGAGGGACAGGAGGCTACAATGAGCAGTTCTTC. This sequence encodes CAGGTGGYNEQFF. The chain carries TRBV30 and TRBJ2-1; TRBD1 matches 8 bases. Trimming at V came to 8 bases and at J to 3 bases, leaving 6 bases not matched to a gene. The CDR3 extends over 13 amino acids. CDR1 is GTSNPN and CDR2 is SVGIG in the germline V gene (reference sequence).

DNA of the CDR3: TGTGCCAGCAGTGTCGGACAGGGCGGCTACGAGCAGTACTTC. It encodes CASSVGQGGYEQYF. V is TRBV6-5 and J is TRBJ2-7; 8 positions agree with TRBD1. Germline CDR1 and CDR2: MNHEY and SVGAGI. The CDR3 is 14 residues long. J was trimmed by 3 bases and V by 5 bases; bases with no gene match: 6.

The V and J genes are TRBV27 and TRBJ1-5; D is perhaps TRBD1 (6 bases). The length of the CDR3 is 16 residues. V lost 5 bases to trimming and J lost 7 bases, with 21 bases between them. From germline, CDR1 is MNHEY and CDR2 SMNVEV (reference sequence). CDR3 coding DNA: TGTGCCAGCAGTCCCTCGGCAGGGGCACACGGGCAGCCCCAGCATTTT. This encodes CASSPSAGAHGQPQHF.

This rearrangement joins TRBV6-1 to TRBJ2-6, with 8 bases aligning to TRBD1. Germline CDR1 MNHNS, CDR2 SASEGT. After removal of 8 bases from V and 8 bases from J, the junction contained 11 bases not matched to a gene. This CDR3 spans 15 amino acids. The CDR3 DNA reads TGTGCCAGCGGCGTCAGGGGGCAAAGGACCAACGTCCTGACTTTC. This codes for CASGVRGQRTNVLTF.